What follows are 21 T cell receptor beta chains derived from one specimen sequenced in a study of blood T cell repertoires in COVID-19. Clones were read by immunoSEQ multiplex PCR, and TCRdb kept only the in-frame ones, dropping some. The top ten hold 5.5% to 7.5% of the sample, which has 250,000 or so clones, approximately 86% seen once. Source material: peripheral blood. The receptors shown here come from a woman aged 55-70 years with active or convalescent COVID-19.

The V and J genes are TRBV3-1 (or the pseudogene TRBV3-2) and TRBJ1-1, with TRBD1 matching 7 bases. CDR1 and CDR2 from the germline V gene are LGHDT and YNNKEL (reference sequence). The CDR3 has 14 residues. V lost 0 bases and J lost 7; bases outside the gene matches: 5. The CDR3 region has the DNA TGTGCCAGCAGCCAAGAAGACAGGGTCAGTGAAGCTTTCTTT. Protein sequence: CASSQEDRVSEAFF.

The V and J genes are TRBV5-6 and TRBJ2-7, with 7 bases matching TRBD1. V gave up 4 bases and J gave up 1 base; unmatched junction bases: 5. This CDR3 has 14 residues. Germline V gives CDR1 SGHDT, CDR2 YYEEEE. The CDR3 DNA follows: TGTGCCAGCAGCCCACAGGGGACATCCTACGAGCAGTACGTC. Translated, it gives CASSPQGTSYEQYV.

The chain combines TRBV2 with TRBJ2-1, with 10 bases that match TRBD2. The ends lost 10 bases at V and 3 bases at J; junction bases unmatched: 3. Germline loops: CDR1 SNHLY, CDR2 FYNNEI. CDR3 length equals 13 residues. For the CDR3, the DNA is TGTGCCACCTCTAGCGGGGGCTACAATGAGCAGTTCTTC. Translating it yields CATSSGGYNEQFF.

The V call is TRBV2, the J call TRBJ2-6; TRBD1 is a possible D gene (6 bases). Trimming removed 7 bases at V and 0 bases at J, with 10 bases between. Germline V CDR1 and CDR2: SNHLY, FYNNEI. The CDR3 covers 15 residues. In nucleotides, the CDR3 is TGTGCCAGCAAGGGGGAAAGCTCTGGGGCCAACGTCCTGACTTTC. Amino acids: CASKGESSGANVLTF.

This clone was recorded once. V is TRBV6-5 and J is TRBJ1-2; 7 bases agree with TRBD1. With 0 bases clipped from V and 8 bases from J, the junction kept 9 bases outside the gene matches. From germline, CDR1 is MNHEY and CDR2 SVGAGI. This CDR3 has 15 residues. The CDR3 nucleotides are TGTGCCAGCAGTTACTCGACAGGGTCTCTCTTCGGCTACACCTTC. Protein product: CASSYSTGSLFGYTF.

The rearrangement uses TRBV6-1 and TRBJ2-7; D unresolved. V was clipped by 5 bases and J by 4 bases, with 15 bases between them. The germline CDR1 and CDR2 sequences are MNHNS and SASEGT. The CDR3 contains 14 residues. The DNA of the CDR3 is TGTGCCAGCAGTTCCCCCAAGACAAATTACGAGCAGTACTTC. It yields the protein CASSSPKTNYEQYF.

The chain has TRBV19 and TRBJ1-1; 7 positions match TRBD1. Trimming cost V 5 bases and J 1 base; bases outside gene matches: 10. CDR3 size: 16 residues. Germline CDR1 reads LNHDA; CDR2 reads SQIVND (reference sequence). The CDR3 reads CASSPRGMIRNTEAFF. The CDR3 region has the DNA TGTGCCAGTAGTCCCAGGGGGATGATAAGGAACACTGAAGCTTTCTTT. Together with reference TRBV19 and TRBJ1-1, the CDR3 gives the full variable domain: DGGITQSPKYLFRKEGQNVTLSCEQNLNHDAMYWYRQDPGQGLRLIYYSQIVNDFQKGDIAEGYSVSREKKESFPLTVTSAQKNPTAFYLCASSPRGMIRNTEAFFGQGTRLTVV.

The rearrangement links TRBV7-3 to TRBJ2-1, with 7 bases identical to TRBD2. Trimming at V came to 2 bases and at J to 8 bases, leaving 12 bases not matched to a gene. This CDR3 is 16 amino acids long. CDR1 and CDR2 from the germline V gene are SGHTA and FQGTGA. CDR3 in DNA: TGTGCCAGCAGCTTATCGGCGGGAGTGATCGATGATGAGCAGTTCTTC. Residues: CASSLSAGVIDDEQFF.

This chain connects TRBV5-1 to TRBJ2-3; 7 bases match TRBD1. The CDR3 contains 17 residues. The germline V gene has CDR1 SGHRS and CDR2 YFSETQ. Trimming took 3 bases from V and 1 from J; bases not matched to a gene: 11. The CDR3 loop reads CASSSGHGQGGTDTQYF. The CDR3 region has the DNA TGCGCCAGCAGCTCTGGACATGGCCAGGGGGGCACAGATACGCAGTATTTT. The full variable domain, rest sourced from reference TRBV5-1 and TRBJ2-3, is KAGVTQTPRYLIKTRGQQVTLSCSPISGHRSVSWYQQTPGQGLQFLFEYFSETQRNKGNFPGRFSGRQFSNSRSEMNVSTLELGDSALYLCASSSGHGQGGTDTQYFGPGTRLTVL.

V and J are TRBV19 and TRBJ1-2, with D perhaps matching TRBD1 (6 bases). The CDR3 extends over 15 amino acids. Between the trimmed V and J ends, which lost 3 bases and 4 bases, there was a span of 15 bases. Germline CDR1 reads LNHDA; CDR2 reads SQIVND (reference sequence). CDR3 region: CASSITGWISYGYTF. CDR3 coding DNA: TGTGCCAGTAGTATCACAGGGTGGATTTCCTATGGCTACACCTTC.

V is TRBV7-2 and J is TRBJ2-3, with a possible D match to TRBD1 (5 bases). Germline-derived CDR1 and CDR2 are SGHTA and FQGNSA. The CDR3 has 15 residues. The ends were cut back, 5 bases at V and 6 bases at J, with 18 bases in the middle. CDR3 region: CASSLRGPPPDTQYF. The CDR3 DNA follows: TGTGCCAGCAGCCTAAGGGGTCCACCCCCCGATACGCAGTATTTT.

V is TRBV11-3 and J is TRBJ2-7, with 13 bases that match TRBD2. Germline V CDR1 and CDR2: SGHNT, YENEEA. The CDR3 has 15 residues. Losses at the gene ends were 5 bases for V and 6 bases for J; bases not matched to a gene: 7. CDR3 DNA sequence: TGTGCCAGCAGCCCCGGACTAGCGGGAGCCCCCGAGCAGTACTTC. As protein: CASSPGLAGAPEQYF.

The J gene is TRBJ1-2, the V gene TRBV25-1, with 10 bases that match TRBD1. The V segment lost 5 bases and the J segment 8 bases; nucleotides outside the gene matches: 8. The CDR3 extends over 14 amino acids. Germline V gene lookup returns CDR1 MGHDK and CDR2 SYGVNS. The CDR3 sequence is CASSIPGTGVGYTF. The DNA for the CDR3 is TGTGCCAGCAGTATCCCCGGGACAGGGGTCGGCTACACCTTC.

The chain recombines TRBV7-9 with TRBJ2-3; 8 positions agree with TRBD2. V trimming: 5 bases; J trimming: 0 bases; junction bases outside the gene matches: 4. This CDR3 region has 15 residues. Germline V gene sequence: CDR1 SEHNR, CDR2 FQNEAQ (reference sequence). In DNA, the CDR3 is TGTGCCAGCAGCCTTAGCGGGACTAGCACAGATACGCAGTATTTT. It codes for CASSLSGTSTDTQYF.

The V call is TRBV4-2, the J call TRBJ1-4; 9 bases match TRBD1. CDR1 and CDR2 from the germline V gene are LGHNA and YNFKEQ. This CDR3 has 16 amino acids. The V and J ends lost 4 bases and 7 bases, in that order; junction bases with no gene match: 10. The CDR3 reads CASSLPRGQGGEKLFF. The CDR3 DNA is TGTGCCAGCAGCCTGCCGAGGGGACAGGGAGGTGAAAAACTGTTTTTT.

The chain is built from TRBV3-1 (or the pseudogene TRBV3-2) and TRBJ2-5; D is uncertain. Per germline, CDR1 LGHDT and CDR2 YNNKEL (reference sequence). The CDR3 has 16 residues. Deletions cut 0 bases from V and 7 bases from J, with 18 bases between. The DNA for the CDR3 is TGTGCCAGCAGCCAAGAGAATCAGAGGCTTAAGAGGACCCAGTACTTC. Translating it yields CASSQENQRLKRTQYF.

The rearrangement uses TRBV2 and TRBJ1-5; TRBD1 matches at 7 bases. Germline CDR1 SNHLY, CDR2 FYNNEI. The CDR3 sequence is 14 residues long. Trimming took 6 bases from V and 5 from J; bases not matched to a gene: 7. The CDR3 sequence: CASRDDREYQPQHF. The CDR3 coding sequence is TGTGCCAGCAGAGACGACAGGGAGTATCAGCCCCAGCATTTT. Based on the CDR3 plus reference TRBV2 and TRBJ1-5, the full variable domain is EPEVTQTPSHQVTQMGQEVILRCVPISNHLYFYWYRQILGQKVEFLVSFYNNEISEKSEIFDDQFSVERPDGSNFTLKIRSTKLEDSAMYFCASRDDREYQPQHFGDGTRLSIL.

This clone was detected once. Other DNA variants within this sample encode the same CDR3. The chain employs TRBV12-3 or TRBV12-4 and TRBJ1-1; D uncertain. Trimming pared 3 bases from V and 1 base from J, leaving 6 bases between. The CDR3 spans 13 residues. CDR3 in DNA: TGTGCCAGCAGTTTCGACACGAACACTGAAGCTTTCTTT. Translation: CASSFDTNTEAFF.

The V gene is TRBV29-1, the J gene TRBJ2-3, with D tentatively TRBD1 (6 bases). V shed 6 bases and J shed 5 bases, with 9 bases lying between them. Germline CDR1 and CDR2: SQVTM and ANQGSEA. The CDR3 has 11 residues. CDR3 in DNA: TGCAGCGTGCAACAGGGAGATACGCAGTATTTT. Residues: CSVQQGDTQYF.

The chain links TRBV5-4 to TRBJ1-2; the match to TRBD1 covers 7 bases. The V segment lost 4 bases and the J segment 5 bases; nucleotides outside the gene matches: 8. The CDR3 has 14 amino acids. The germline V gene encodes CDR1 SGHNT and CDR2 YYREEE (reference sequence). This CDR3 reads CASSPGTEWYGYTF. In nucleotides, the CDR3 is TGTGCCAGCAGCCCAGGGACAGAGTGGTATGGCTACACCTTC.

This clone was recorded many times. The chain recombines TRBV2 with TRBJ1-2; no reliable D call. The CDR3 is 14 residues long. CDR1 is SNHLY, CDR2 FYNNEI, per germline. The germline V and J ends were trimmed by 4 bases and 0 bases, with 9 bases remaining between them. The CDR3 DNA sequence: TGTGCCAGCAGTGTAGCCGGGGCTAACTATGGCTACACCTTC. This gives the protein CASSVAGANYGYTF.